The T cell receptor (beta chain) described here comes from a study of T cells after yellow fever vaccination. The study's findings and limits: FACS-sorted repertoires might harbor abundant contaminating clonotypes from the bulk population. Among primary-vaccination clones, most reappeared after the booster, at about 95% for CD4 and 85% to 90% for CD8.

Trimming shortened V by 5 bases and J by 8 bases, and 6 bases separated the two germline ends. CDR1 and CDR2 from the germline V gene are MNHNY and SVGAGI (reference sequence). The CDR3 loop spans 11 amino acids. It was through 5'RACE template switching that TCR cDNA was made, with a universal primer site and UMIs added. TCRdb re-called the 5' RACE reads with MiXCR, one entry per CDR3 protein. Here the sample spans 300,000 to 400,000 distinct CDR3 sequences, 8.7% being singletons. This clonotype has just a few counts. Its matching antigen is unknown. This chain uses TRBV6-6 with TRBJ1-4; D is uncertain. The starting material was PBMCs, obtained on the day of the first yellow fever vaccination. The TCR comes from a man aged 18 to 30 who received the YFV17D yellow fever vaccine. The CDR3 region is CASSTGEKLFF. The CDR3 nucleotides read TGTGCCAGCAGTACGGGAGAAAAACTGTTTTTT.